The clone carrying this TCR beta chain was detected only a few times. These data belong to a study of beta chain features in type 1 diabetes. Expressed TCRB transcripts got sequenced, as all isolated RNA was reverse transcribed. Profiled with immunoSEQ multiplex PCR; TCRdb holds only in-frame clones, not every one. The sample includes 350,000 or so clones, about 20% of them seen just once. Germline V gene lookup returns CDR1 SGHDN and CDR2 FVKESK. The CDR3 consists of 14 residues. V was cut by 1 base and J by 9 bases, with 13 bases left in between. The rearrangement links TRBV14 to TRBJ2-1; no reliable D call. The source is a woman aged 18-29 years in good health. The sample was naive CD4+ T cells from blood. CDR3: CASSQVPGTPEQFF. CDR3 DNA: TGTGCCAGCAGCCAAGTTCCAGGTACCCCTGAGCAGTTCTTC. The whole variable domain, filled in from reference TRBV14 and TRBJ2-1, reads EAGVTQFPSHSVIEKGQTVTLRCDPISGHDNLYWYRRVMGKEIKFLLHFVKESKQDESGMPNNRFLAERTGGTYSTLKVQPAELEDSGVYFCASSQVPGTPEQFFGPGTRLTVL.